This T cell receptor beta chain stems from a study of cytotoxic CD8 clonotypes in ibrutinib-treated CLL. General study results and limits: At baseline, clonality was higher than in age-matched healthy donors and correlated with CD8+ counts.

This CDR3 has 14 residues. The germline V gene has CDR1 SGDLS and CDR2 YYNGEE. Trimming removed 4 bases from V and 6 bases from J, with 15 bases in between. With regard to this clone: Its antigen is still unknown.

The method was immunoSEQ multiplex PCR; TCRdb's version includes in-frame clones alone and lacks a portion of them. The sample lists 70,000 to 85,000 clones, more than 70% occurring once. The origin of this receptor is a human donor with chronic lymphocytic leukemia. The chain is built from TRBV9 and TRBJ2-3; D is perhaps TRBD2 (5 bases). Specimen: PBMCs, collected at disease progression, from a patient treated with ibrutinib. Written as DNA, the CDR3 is TGTGCCAGCAGCCCAACATCCCGAGGGGATACGCAGTATTTT. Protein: CASSPTSRGDTQYF.